These 6 T cell receptor beta chains came from one sample sequenced in a study of T cells in localized non-small cell lung cancer. The table came from immunoSEQ multiplex PCR; TCRdb's copy has only in-frame clones and leaves some out. The sample contains about 33,000 clones, 78% of which appear only once. The specimen was peripheral blood, collected before any cancer treatment. The receptors shown here come from a male donor at least 60 years old with stage II squamous cell lung carcinoma.

This clone was counted between two and nine times. This chain links TRBV7-3 with TRBJ2-2; D unclear. There are 14 residues in the CDR3. Germline V gene data show CDR1 as SGHTA and CDR2 as FQGTGA. Trimming shortened V by 5 bases and J by 1 base, and 8 bases separated the two germline ends. CDR3 sequence (DNA): TGTGCCAGCAGCCCCCCAGAGAACACCGGGGAGCTGTTTTTT. It yields the protein CASSPPENTGELFF.

The CDR3 coding sequence is TGCAGCGCAGATGGGGGGCCAGGAACTGAAGCTTTCTTT. This encodes CSADGGPGTEAFF. This chain connects TRBV29-1 to TRBJ1-1; D might be TRBD1 (6 bases). Trimming removed 7 bases at V and 5 bases at J, with 17 bases between. The CDR3 extends over 13 amino acids. Germline V lookup: CDR1 SQVTM, CDR2 ANQGSEA.

The table lists this clone with a count of one. The chain uses TRBV21-1 and TRBJ1-2. TRBV21-1 is deemed a pseudogene. This CDR3 comprises 15 residues. The CDR3 spells CASSKEADSNYGYTF. CDR3 DNA sequence: TGTGCCAGCAGCAAAGAGGCAGACTCTAACTATGGCTACACCTTC.

Comments on this clone: The same CDR3 is also encoded by other DNA sequences in this sample. The chain uses TRBV19 and TRBJ2-3; D not resolved. There are 13 residues in the CDR3. V lost 1 base and J 4 bases, leaving 6 bases between the germline ends. Germline CDR1 reads LNHDA; CDR2 reads SQIVND (reference sequence). The CDR3 sequence: CASSIVGADTQYF. CDR3 bases: TGTGCCAGTAGTATAGTCGGAGCAGATACGCAGTATTTT.

The chain employs TRBV7-8 and TRBJ2-7, with 9 bases that match TRBD1. V lost 1 base, J lost 11 bases, and 3 bases stayed unmatched. Germline V lookup: CDR1 SGHVS, CDR2 FQNEAQ. The CDR3 contains 12 residues. Here the CDR3 reads CASSLVGQGKYF. For the CDR3, the DNA is TGTGCCAGCAGCTTAGTGGGACAGGGAAAGTACTTC.

This chain connects TRBV5-1 to TRBJ2-7; 9 nucleotides match TRBD2. Germline CDR1 and CDR2: SGHRS and YFSETQ. The CDR3 contains 15 residues. Trimming removed 4 bases from V and 6 bases from J; junction bases left unmatched: 11. CDR3 in DNA: TGCGCCAGCAGCCGTGGGGGACTAGCCCGAAGCGAGCAGTACTTC. Protein sequence: CASSRGGLARSEQYF.